In its sample, the clone carrying this T cell receptor (beta chain) was seen once. Between the trimmed V and J ends, which lost 3 bases and 3 bases, there was a span of 6 bases. Looked up from germline, CDR1 is SGHTA and CDR2 is FQGTGA. CDR3 length: 14 residues. From the 5' RACE reads, TCRdb called clonotypes with MiXCR, one entry per CDR3 protein. The sample lists tens of thousands of distinct CDR3 sequences, nearly 6.5% occurring once. The data were obtained in a study of neurological immune-mediated disorders. Sequencing was performed on CD4+ T cells from blood. The rearrangement links TRBV7-3 to TRBJ2-6, with D hard to call. The TCR comes from a woman in her 40s in good health. CDR3 loop: CASSLARGANVLTF. The CDR3 nucleotides read TGTGCCAGCAGCTTGGCACGTGGGGCCAACGTCCTGACTTTC.